This TCR beta chain was identified during a study of T cells in Graves' hyperthyroidism and ophthalmopathy. In its sample, this clonotype was seen a few times. The CDR3 runs to 14 residues. Trimming left V 4 bases short and J 7 bases short, with 13 bases between. Germline V CDR1 and CDR2: MNHEY, SVGAGI. Amplification targeted TCR beta CDR3 regions from RNA transcripts. An initial round of RT-PCR targeting the TCR CDR3 relied on the HTBI primer set. TCRdb called the multiplex PCR reads again in MiXCR, with one record for every CDR3 protein. The data contain 550,000 to 850,000 distinct CDR3 sequences, roughly a sixth of them singletons. Diagnosing involved the use of clinical symptoms, serum thyroxine and TRAb, thyroid ultrasound and orbital computed tomography.

What was sequenced was blood. The source is a woman aged 45-65 years with Graves' hyperthyroidism that later progressed to Graves' ophthalmopathy. The V gene is TRBV6-5, the J gene TRBJ2-2; D might be TRBD1 or TRBD2, each matching 5 bases. The CDR3 here is CASSFWDVGGELFF. Here the CDR3 DNA reads TGTGCCAGCAGTTTTTGGGACGTGGGCGGGGAGCTGTTTTTT.